This note documents a single T cell receptor beta chain sequence. This sample stems from a study of blood T cell repertoires in COVID-19. Study in general: Both acute and convalescent COVID-19 samples were obtained from the United States, Italy and Spain. Nucleic acid was either cDNA or gDNA, and it came from T cells, B-cell-depleted T cells, or PBMCs.

CDR3 length: 15 residues. The ends were cut back, 6 bases at V and 0 bases at J, with 12 bases in the middle. From germline, CDR1 is MDHEN and CDR2 SYDVKM. Per the original methods: For nucleated cells, counts were estimated from reference gene primer amplification. Only in-frame clones appear in the TCRdb table, and some are missing; sequencing was by immunoSEQ multiplex PCR. The DNA was the basis for D and trimming; V, J and clone size are from that table. The sample contains a few hundred thousand clones, more than 65% of which appear only once. This rearrangement joins TRBV28 to TRBJ1-5; the D gene is possibly TRBD1 (5 bases). This clonotype was obtained from a woman aged 60-75 years with acute or convalescent COVID-19. What was sequenced was peripheral blood. CDR3 DNA sequence: TGTGCCAGCAGACAGGAGCGATATAGCAATCAGCCCCAGCATTTT. This translates into CASRQERYSNQPQHF.